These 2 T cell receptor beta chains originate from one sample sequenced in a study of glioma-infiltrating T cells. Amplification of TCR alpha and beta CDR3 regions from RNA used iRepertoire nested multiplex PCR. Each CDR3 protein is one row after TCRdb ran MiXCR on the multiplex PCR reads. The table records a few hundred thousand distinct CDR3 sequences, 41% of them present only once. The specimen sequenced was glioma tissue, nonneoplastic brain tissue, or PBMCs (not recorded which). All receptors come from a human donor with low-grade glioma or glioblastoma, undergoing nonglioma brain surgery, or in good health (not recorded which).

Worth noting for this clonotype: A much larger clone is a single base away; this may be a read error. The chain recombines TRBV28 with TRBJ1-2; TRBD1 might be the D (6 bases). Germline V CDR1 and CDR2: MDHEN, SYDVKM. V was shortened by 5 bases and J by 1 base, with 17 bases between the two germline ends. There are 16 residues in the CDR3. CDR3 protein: CASSGAPTGHNYGYTF. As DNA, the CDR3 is TGTGCCAGCAGTGGGGCCCCGACAGGTCATAACTATGGCTACACCTTC.

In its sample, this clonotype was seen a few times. CDR3 region: CSARDRGSGIYNEQFF. The CDR3 DNA reads TGCAGTGCTAGAGATCGAGGTAGCGGGATCTACAATGAGCAGTTCTTC. V and J are TRBV20-1 and TRBJ2-1, with 8 nucleotides matching TRBD2. Losses at the gene ends were 0 bases for V and 3 bases for J; bases not matched to a gene: 7. CDR1 is DFQATT and CDR2 is SNEGSKA in the germline V gene (reference sequence). The CDR3 length is 16 residues.